This is a list of T cell receptor beta chains from one sample in a study of T cells in Graves' hyperthyroidism and ophthalmopathy. In TCRdb, the multiplex PCR reads were re-called with MiXCR into one record per CDR3 protein. The sample includes fewer than 550,000 distinct CDR3 sequences, 15% to 17% seen only once; the top ten take approximately 7.5%. Sample: blood. Receptors originate from a woman between 18 and 29 years old with Graves' hyperthyroidism. The CDR3 runs from the conserved cysteine through the conserved F or W. The D gene is left open where the match is weak. Some rows have no size entry. The others give once, few or many, or a class for an expanded clone.

D gene: .; J gene: TRBJ2-7; clone size: many; V gene: TRBV7-2; CDR3 protein: CASSLAPSVTYEQYF; CDR3 DNA: TGTGCCAGCAGCTTAGCCCCTAGCGTTACCTACGAGCAGTACTTC
D gene: TRBD2; J gene: TRBJ2-7; clone size: .; V gene: TRBV19; CDR3 protein: CASNLRGGSAREQYF; CDR3 DNA: TGTGCCAGTAACCTCCGGGGGGGGAGCGCCCGGGAGCAGTACTTC
D gene: .; J gene: TRBJ1-2; clone size: many; V gene: TRBV7-2; CDR3 protein: CASSPMRGAAGGYTF; CDR3 DNA: TGTGCCAGCAGCCCAATGAGAGGGGCGGCGGGAGGCTACACCTTC
D gene: .; J gene: TRBJ1-5; clone size: few; V gene: TRBV19; CDR3 protein: CASSIGKGFSNQPQHF; CDR3 DNA: TGTGCCAGTAGTATAGGTAAGGGATTTAGCAATCAGCCCCAGCATTTT
D gene: TRBD2; J gene: TRBJ2-2; clone size: many; V gene: TRBV30; CDR3 protein: CAWRPLEREGLTGELFF; CDR3 DNA: TGTGCCTGGAGGCCTCTTGAGCGGGAGGGCCTGACCGGGGAGCTGTTTTTT
D gene: TRBD1; J gene: TRBJ2-2; clone size: .; V gene: TRBV5-1; CDR3 protein: CASSPDRGIGGELFF; CDR3 DNA: TGCGCCAGCAGCCCGGACAGGGGAATCGGCGGGGAGCTGTTTTTT
D gene: .; J gene: TRBJ1-5; clone size: many; V gene: TRBV5-8; CDR3 protein: CASSGKAQPQHF; CDR3 DNA: TGTGCCAGCAGCGGAAAGGCTCAGCCCCAGCATTTT
D gene: TRBD1; J gene: TRBJ2-1; clone size: many; V gene: TRBV11-3; CDR3 protein: CASSSFQGAEVYEQFF; CDR3 DNA: TGTGCCAGCAGCTCCTTTCAGGGGGCCGAGGTTTATGAGCAGTTCTTC
D gene: .; J gene: TRBJ1-3; clone size: many; V gene: TRBV7-9; CDR3 protein: CASEGGIGNTIYF; CDR3 DNA: TGTGCCAGCGAGGGGGGCATTGGAAACACCATATATTTT
D gene: TRBD2; J gene: TRBJ2-5; clone size: many; V gene: TRBV4-1; CDR3 protein: CASSRTSGQETQYF; CDR3 DNA: TGTGCCAGCAGCCGGACTAGCGGCCAAGAGACCCAGTACTTC
D gene: .; J gene: TRBJ1-1; clone size: many; V gene: TRBV9; CDR3 protein: CARNRGRSDRTASTEAFF; CDR3 DNA: TGTGCCCGCAATAGGGGAAGGAGCGATCGGACAGCGAGCACTGAAGCTTTCTTT
D gene: TRBD1; J gene: TRBJ1-3; clone size: .; V gene: TRBV7-3; CDR3 protein: CASSPGSDRGGNTIYF; CDR3 DNA: TGTGCCAGCAGCCCAGGATCGGACAGGGGAGGAAACACCATATATTTT
D gene: .; J gene: TRBJ1-2; clone size: .; V gene: TRBV7-3; CDR3 protein: CASSLTGGEGYGYTF; CDR3 DNA: TGTGCCAGCAGCTTAACTGGCGGCGAGGGATATGGCTACACCTTC
D gene: .; J gene: TRBJ2-1; clone size: many; V gene: TRBV19; CDR3 protein: CASSIGKRTEQFF; CDR3 DNA: TGTGCCAGTAGTATAGGAAAGCGGACTGAGCAGTTCTTC
D gene: .; J gene: TRBJ1-2; clone size: few; V gene: TRBV30; CDR3 protein: CAWGGGTRVYGYTF; CDR3 DNA: TGTGCCTGGGGGGGTGGGACAAGGGTCTATGGCTACACCTTC
D gene: .; J gene: TRBJ2-3; clone size: many; V gene: TRBV5-1; CDR3 protein: CASSLRATTGDTQYF; CDR3 DNA: TGCGCCAGCAGCTTGAGGGCCACTACTGGGGATACGCAGTATTTT
D gene: .; J gene: TRBJ1-2; clone size: many; V gene: TRBV12-3/TRBV12-4; CDR3 protein: CASSRTSGYGYTF; CDR3 DNA: TGTGCCAGCAGCCGCACTTCGGGCTATGGCTACACCTTC
D gene: .; J gene: TRBJ1-5; clone size: many; V gene: TRBV7-9; CDR3 protein: CASSDRHNQPQHF; CDR3 DNA: TGTGCCAGCAGCGACAGGCACAATCAGCCCCAGCATTTT
D gene: .; J gene: TRBJ1-1; clone size: many; V gene: TRBV2; CDR3 protein: CANKGPGHEAFF; CDR3 DNA: TGTGCCAACAAGGGGCCGGGACACGAAGCTTTCTTT
D gene: TRBD1; J gene: TRBJ2-1; clone size: many; V gene: TRBV3-1; CDR3 protein: CASSPEQGYNEQFF; CDR3 DNA: TGTGCCAGCAGCCCTGAACAGGGGTACAATGAGCAGTTCTTC
D gene: TRBD1; J gene: TRBJ2-3; clone size: few; V gene: TRBV5-1; CDR3 protein: CASSPYVPGQGSYSTGTQYF; CDR3 DNA: TGCGCCAGCAGCCCTTACGTCCCGGGACAGGGTTCATATAGCACAGGTACGCAGTATTTT
D gene: .; J gene: TRBJ1-1; clone size: many; V gene: TRBV5-4; CDR3 protein: CASSPTGKNTEAFF; CDR3 DNA: TGTGCCAGCAGCCCGACAGGAAAGAACACTGAAGCTTTCTTT
D gene: TRBD2; J gene: TRBJ2-7; clone size: .; V gene: TRBV5-1; CDR3 protein: CASSSGLDLNEQYF; CDR3 DNA: TGCGCCAGCAGCTCGGGACTAGATCTGAACGAGCAGTACTTC
D gene: .; J gene: TRBJ1-1; clone size: .; V gene: TRBV30; CDR3 protein: CAWSVANTEAFF; CDR3 DNA: TGTGCCTGGAGTGTGGCGAACACTGAAGCTTTCTTT
D gene: TRBD1; J gene: TRBJ1-2; clone size: many; V gene: TRBV6-1; CDR3 protein: CASSHSSGQGYGYTF; CDR3 DNA: TGTGCCAGCAGTCATTCTTCGGGACAGGGCTATGGCTACACCTTC
D gene: .; J gene: TRBJ1-4; clone size: once; V gene: TRBV5-1; CDR3 protein: CASSLSREGEKLSF; CDR3 DNA: TGCGCCAGCAGCTTGAGCAGGGAGGGCGAAAAACTGTCTTTT
D gene: .; J gene: TRBJ2-3; clone size: .; V gene: TRBV9; CDR3 protein: CASSVAVDPTSTDTQYF; CDR3 DNA: TGTGCCAGCAGCGTAGCCGTTGACCCAACTAGCACAGATACGCAGTATTTT
D gene: .; J gene: TRBJ2-3; clone size: many; V gene: TRBV13; CDR3 protein: CASSFPSGGRKTDTQYF; CDR3 DNA: TGTGCCAGCAGCTTCCCTTCGGGTGGCCGGAAGACGGATACGCAGTATTTT